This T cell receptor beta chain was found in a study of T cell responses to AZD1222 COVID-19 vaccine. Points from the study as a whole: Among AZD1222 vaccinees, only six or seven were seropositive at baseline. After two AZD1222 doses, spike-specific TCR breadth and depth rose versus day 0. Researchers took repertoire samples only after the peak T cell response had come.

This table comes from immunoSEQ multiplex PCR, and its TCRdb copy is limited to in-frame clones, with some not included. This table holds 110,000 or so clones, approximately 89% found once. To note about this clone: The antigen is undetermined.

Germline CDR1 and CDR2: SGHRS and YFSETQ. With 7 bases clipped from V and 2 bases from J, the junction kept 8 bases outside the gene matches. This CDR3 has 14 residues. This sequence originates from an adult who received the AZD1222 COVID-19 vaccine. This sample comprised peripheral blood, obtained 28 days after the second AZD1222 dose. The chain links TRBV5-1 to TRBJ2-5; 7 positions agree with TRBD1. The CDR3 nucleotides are TGCGCCAGCGGATCAAGGGGGCTTCAAGAGACCCAGTACTTC. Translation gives CASGSRGLQETQYF.